This T cell receptor (beta chain) appears in the sequencing data of a study of T-cell memory formation after mild COVID-19. Study as a whole: Clustering of TCRs was largely donor specific. Regarding the study as a whole: There was a balanced CD4/CD8 profile in clones contracting day 15 to 85, and later expanders leaned CD4+. Some responding clones appeared in pre-infection memory, suggesting cross-reactive memory joined.

A 5'RACE reaction primed in the constant segment made cDNA libraries of TCR alpha and TCR beta, and these carried sample barcodes and UMIs. TCRdb independently ran MiXCR on the 5' RACE reads; one entry per CDR3 protein. The sample holds 100,000 or so distinct CDR3 sequences, around 10% seen once. Trimming took off 5 bases at V and 4 bases at J, with 12 bases between the two ends. The CDR3 loop spans 13 amino acids. Germline V gene data show CDR1 as SEHNR and CDR2 as FQNEAQ (reference sequence). This clonotype came up a few times. Its antigen is still unknown. This TCR derives from a man aged 18-30 years who had mild COVID-19 (a few samples of this study predate the infection). Cell type and time point are not known. The V and J genes are TRBV7-9 and TRBJ2-7; maybe TRBD1 (6 bases). Sequencing input: PBMCs or a T cell subset sorted from them (not recorded which). In DNA, the CDR3 is TGTGCCAGCAGCGGGCCCAGGGGATACGAGCAGTACTTC. Translation gives CASSGPRGYEQYF. The full variable domain, with the rest looked up from reference TRBV7-9 and TRBJ2-7, is DTGVSQNPRHKITKRGQNVTFRCDPISEHNRLYWYRQTLGQGPEFLTYFQNEAQLEKSRLLSDRFSAERPKGSFSTLEIQRTEQGDSAMYLCASSGPRGYEQYFGPGTRLTVT.